A single sample is the source of the 11 T cell receptor beta chains below, sequenced in a study of cytomegalovirus exposure and HLA in healthy donors. The PCR ran on 60 Vbeta and 13 Jbeta primers. Assay used: immunoSEQ multiplex PCR; TCRdb lists only in-frame clones, some missing. Among around 150,000 clones listed, around 80% were seen once. Sample: PBMCs. The origin of the receptors is a man aged 35-49 years in good health and CMV-seropositive.

This chain links TRBV19 with TRBJ1-1, with 11 bases identical to TRBD1. The CDR3 has 16 residues. Germline V gene lookup returns CDR1 LNHDA and CDR2 SQIVND (reference sequence). J gave up 6 bases and V 7 bases, and 13 bases lay outside the gene matches. CDR3 amino acids: CASTGGQGARFAEAFF. The DNA for the CDR3 is TGTGCCAGTACGGGCGGACAGGGGGCACGGTTCGCTGAAGCTTTCTTT.

V usage is TRBV19 and J usage is TRBJ2-7; 9 nucleotides match TRBD1. There are 18 residues in the CDR3. Germline CDR1 is LNHDA and CDR2 is SQIVND (reference sequence). V lost 2 bases to trimming and J lost 2 bases; unmatched junction nucleotides: 13. In DNA, the CDR3 is TGTGCCAGTAGTATATGGAGGGGGTCGGGACAGGGTCCCTACGAGCAGTACTTC. Translated, it gives CASSIWRGSGQGPYEQYF.

V usage is TRBV27 and J usage is TRBJ2-7, with 7 bases fitting TRBD2. Trimming took 2 bases from V and 2 from J; bases not matched to a gene: 0. CDR1 MNHEY and CDR2 SMNVEV come from the germline V gene (reference sequence). CDR3 length: 13 residues. The CDR3 loop is CASSLGTTYEQYF. The DNA for the CDR3 is TGTGCCAGCAGTTTAGGGACTACCTACGAGCAGTACTTC.

V gene TRBV7-9 combines with J gene TRBJ1-5; D not resolved. The CDR3 runs 17 residues. V lost 5 bases and J lost 4, with 21 bases in between. Germline V gene lookup returns CDR1 SEHNR and CDR2 FQNEAQ (reference sequence). Here the CDR3 reads CASSLFPGVGRNQPQHF. The CDR3 region has the DNA TGTGCCAGCAGCCTCTTCCCCGGGGTAGGGCGTAATCAGCCCCAGCATTTT. Supplemented by reference TRBV7-9 and TRBJ1-5, the full variable domain reads DTGVSQNPRHKITKRGQNVTFRCDPISEHNRLYWYRQTLGQGPEFLTYFQNEAQLEKSRLLSDRFSAERPKGSFSTLEIQRTEQGDSAMYLCASSLFPGVGRNQPQHFGDGTRLSIL.

This clone was counted once. The rearrangement joins TRBV6-5 to TRBJ2-1; possible D gene TRBD2, 6 bases. The CDR3 is 14 amino acids. V was cut by 6 bases and J by 2 bases, with 11 bases left in between. Germline V gene sequence: CDR1 MNHEY, CDR2 SVGAGI. This chain's CDR3 is CASSLASAYNEQFF. CDR3 DNA sequence: TGTGCCAGCAGCCTGGCTAGCGCCTACAATGAGCAGTTCTTC.

This chain joins TRBV7-3 and TRBJ2-2; TRBD1 matches at 8 bases. J gave up 1 base and V 6 bases, and 4 bases lay outside the gene matches. The CDR3 totals 15 residues. In germline, CDR1 is SGHTA, CDR2 FQGTGA. The CDR3 coding sequence is TGTGCCAGCAGTTCCGGACAGGGGAACACCGGGGAGCTGTTTTTT. Translating it yields CASSSGQGNTGELFF.

There are a few counts of this clone. The rearrangement links TRBV6-5 to TRBJ1-2, with D possibly being TRBD1 (5 bases). Germline-derived CDR1 and CDR2 are MNHEY and SVGAGI. This CDR3 contains 13 residues. V lost 4 bases and J 6 bases, leaving 12 bases between the germline ends. CDR3 bases: TGTGCCAGCAGTTTTCCAGGGAAGGATGGCTACACCTTC. It codes for CASSFPGKDGYTF.

V usage is TRBV27 and J usage is TRBJ2-6, with D possibly TRBD2 on 5 matching bases. Germline V gives CDR1 MNHEY, CDR2 SMNVEV (reference sequence). Trimming took off 5 bases at V and 0 bases at J, with 14 bases between the two ends. The CDR3 extends over 17 amino acids. CDR3 sequence reads: CASSIRRPYSGANVLTF. For the CDR3, the DNA is TGTGCCAGCAGTATCCGGAGGCCCTACTCTGGGGCCAACGTCCTGACTTTC.

The chain carries TRBV30 and TRBJ2-2, with a tentative D call TRBD2 (5 bases). With 0 bases removed from V and 7 bases from J, the gap between germline ends came to 9 bases. The CDR3 totals 13 residues. Germline CDR1 reads GTSNPN; CDR2 reads SVGIG (reference sequence). The CDR3: CAWSVYGVGELFF. CDR3 nucleotide sequence: TGTGCCTGGAGTGTATACGGGGTCGGGGAGCTGTTTTTT.

V is TRBV10-3 and J is TRBJ2-1; TRBD2 is a possible D gene (7 bases). The germline V gene has CDR1 ENHRY and CDR2 SYGVKD. The CDR3 runs 16 residues. V was cut by 2 bases and J by 1 base, with 12 bases left in between. CDR3 sequence: CAISEVAGASYNEQFF. The CDR3 nucleotides read TGTGCCATCAGTGAGGTGGCGGGGGCTTCCTACAATGAGCAGTTCTTC.

With respect to this clone: The sample holds other DNA sequences that translate to the same CDR3. This chain links TRBV7-9 with TRBJ1-2, with 7 bases aligning to TRBD1. The germline gives CDR1 SEHNR, CDR2 FQNEAQ (reference sequence). CDR3 length: 13 residues. The J segment lost 1 base and the V segment lost 5 bases, leaving 1 base of the junction unmatched. The chain's CDR3 is CASSRQGNYGYTF. The CDR3, as DNA: TGTGCCAGCAGCCGACAGGGTAACTATGGCTACACCTTC.